This T cell receptor (beta chain) stems from a study of T-cell memory formation after mild COVID-19. As for the study in general: TCR clusters showed largely donor specificity. General study findings and limits: Memory from before infection featured some responding clones, which suggests cross-reactive memory joined. CD4+ clones that contracted lay mainly in CM and EM; CD8+ ones lay in EMRA. Clones contracting day 15 to 85 were balanced CD4/CD8; later expanders leaned CD4+.

TCRdb reprocessed the 5' RACE reads with MiXCR, giving one entry per CDR3 protein. The table shows 130,000 to 150,000 distinct CDR3 sequences, with 15% to 20% occurring only once. Regarding this clonotype: The antigen remains undetermined.

Trimming took off 3 bases at V and 7 bases at J, with 7 bases between the two ends. Germline values: CDR1 KGHDR, CDR2 SFDVKD. The CDR3 loop spans 12 amino acids. The chain uses TRBV24-1 and TRBJ2-3; either TRBD1 or TRBD2 may fit D (5 bases each). The sequence was collected from an adult woman who had mild COVID-19 (a few samples of this study predate the infection). Cell type and time point are not known. The sample comprised PBMCs or a T cell subset sorted from them (not recorded which). CDR3 residues: CATSDPGHTQYF. For the CDR3, the DNA is TGTGCCACCAGTGATCCGGGGCATACGCAGTATTTT.